This TCR beta chain was obtained from a study of cytomegalovirus exposure and HLA in healthy donors. As regards this clone: What it recognizes is unknown.

This CDR3 is built from 12 residues. Germline assignment: CDR1 SQVTM and CDR2 ANQGSEA. V was clipped by 5 bases and J by 7 bases, with 14 bases between them. Primers: 60 Vbeta forward and 13 Jbeta reverse. The data were produced by immunoSEQ multiplex PCR, yet TCRdb's version contains in-frame clones alone and is incomplete. The sample gives approximately 51,000 clones, approximately 65% of which show up once; 6.3% is in the top ten. General study points: Associated with HLA alleles at 0.05 false discovery rate in a later analysis were 16,951 TCR beta sequences. In a later analysis, V- and J-gene trimming of beta chains associated with a DCLRE1C missense variant, replicated independently.

The rearrangement joins TRBV29-1 to TRBJ2-5; a possible D gene is TRBD1 (6 bases). Source material: PBMCs. This clonotype originated in a man aged 25-45 years in good health and CMV-seronegative. The CDR3 nucleotides read TGCAGCGTTTTGGGGGCGAGGGGGACCCAGTACTTC. It specifies CSVLGARGTQYF.